This T cell receptor (beta chain) is drawn from a study of neoadjuvant anti-PD-1 for oral cavity cancer. Profiling relied on immunoSEQ multiplex PCR, and the TCRdb table lists in-frame clones only, not all of them. Of 6,000 to 7,500 clones listed, about 74% are singletons. V dropped 0 bases and J dropped 2 bases, with 4 bases sitting between them. CDR1 and CDR2 from the germline V gene are SGHAT and FQNNGV. The CDR3 covers 13 residues. The chain recombines TRBV11-2 with TRBJ1-2; D call uncertain. The sequencing here drew on PBMCs, taken before nivolumab (anti-PD-1) treatment. The sequence was collected from a person between 35 and 79 years old with oral cavity squamous cell carcinoma. CDR3 sequence: CASSLDQNYGYTF. CDR3 bases: TGTGCCAGCAGCTTAGACCAAAACTATGGCTACACCTTC.